The rows below give T cell receptor beta chains drawn from one sample of a study of cytomegalovirus exposure and HLA in healthy donors. TCRdb keeps only in-frame clones here, not all; method: immunoSEQ multiplex PCR. Of under 200,000 clones listed, roughly nine tenths are singletons. The specimen sequenced was PBMCs. These receptors all stem from a young woman in good health and CMV-seropositive. The CDR3 runs from the conserved cysteine through the conserved F or W. The order of the fields is D gene, CDR3 length, V gene, clone size, J gene, CDR3 protein, CDR3 DNA. The D gene is left open where the match is weak. Not all rows give a size; the values are once, few, many and, for expanded clones, a class.

d_call: -; cdr3_length: 12; v_call: TRBV11-2; clone_size: -; j_call: TRBJ1-1; cdr3_aa: CASTLGNTEAFF; cdr3_nt: TGTGCCAGTACTCTAGGGAACACTGAAGCTTTCTTT
d_call: -; cdr3_length: 14; v_call: TRBV28; clone_size: -; j_call: TRBJ1-1; cdr3_aa: CATSDGGMNTEAFF; cdr3_nt: TGTGCCACCTCCGACGGGGGTATGAACACTGAAGCTTTCTTT
d_call: TRBD1; cdr3_length: 15; v_call: TRBV4-1; clone_size: -; j_call: TRBJ1-1; cdr3_aa: CASSPLGTGNTEAFF; cdr3_nt: TGCGCCAGCAGCCCACTCGGGACAGGGAACACTGAAGCTTTCTTT
d_call: TRBD2; cdr3_length: 17; v_call: TRBV7-9; clone_size: -; j_call: TRBJ2-1; cdr3_aa: CASSLASGGRSYNEQFF; cdr3_nt: TGTGCCAGCAGCTTAGCCTCCGGCGGGAGGTCCTACAATGAGCAGTTCTTC
d_call: -; cdr3_length: 15; v_call: TRBV4-2; clone_size: -; j_call: TRBJ2-7; cdr3_aa: CASSQDLGLIYEQYF; cdr3_nt: TGTGCCAGCAGCCAAGATTTAGGACTCATCTACGAGCAGTACTTC
d_call: -; cdr3_length: 13; v_call: TRBV19; clone_size: -; j_call: TRBJ2-3; cdr3_aa: CASSRGTTDTQYF; cdr3_nt: TGTGCCAGTAGTCGCGGGACCACAGATACGCAGTATTTT
d_call: -; cdr3_length: 14; v_call: TRBV19; clone_size: -; j_call: TRBJ1-5; cdr3_aa: CASSLDRRNQPQHF; cdr3_nt: TGTGCCAGTAGTCTGGACAGACGCAATCAGCCCCAGCATTTT
d_call: -; cdr3_length: 12; v_call: TRBV7-9; clone_size: -; j_call: TRBJ2-5; cdr3_aa: CASSLVRETQYF; cdr3_nt: TGTGCCAGCAGCTTAGTTCGAGAGACCCAGTACTTC
d_call: TRBD2; cdr3_length: 16; v_call: TRBV18; clone_size: -; j_call: TRBJ2-2; cdr3_aa: CASSPGSGANTGELFF; cdr3_nt: TGTGCCAGCTCACCGGGAAGCGGGGCTAACACCGGGGAGCTGTTTTTT
d_call: -; cdr3_length: 17; v_call: TRBV7-8; clone_size: -; j_call: TRBJ1-6; cdr3_aa: CASSTSLLSSYNSPLHF; cdr3_nt: TGTGCCAGCAGCACGTCCTTGTTGAGCTCCTATAATTCACCCCTCCACTTT
d_call: TRBD2; cdr3_length: 14; v_call: TRBV5-1; clone_size: -; j_call: TRBJ2-1; cdr3_aa: CASSPGLADNEQFF; cdr3_nt: TGCGCCAGCAGCCCCGGGCTAGCGGACAATGAGCAGTTCTTC
d_call: -; cdr3_length: 14; v_call: TRBV5-4; clone_size: -; j_call: TRBJ2-7; cdr3_aa: CASSLGGNSYEQYF; cdr3_nt: TGTGCCAGCAGCTTAGGCGGGAACTCCTACGAGCAGTACTTC
d_call: TRBD1; cdr3_length: 15; v_call: TRBV7-9; clone_size: -; j_call: TRBJ2-1; cdr3_aa: CASSSGQGEYNEQFF; cdr3_nt: TGTGCCAGCAGCTCGGGACAGGGGGAATACAATGAGCAGTTCTTC
d_call: -; cdr3_length: 12; v_call: TRBV28; clone_size: few; j_call: TRBJ1-5; cdr3_aa: CASTGGHQPQHF; cdr3_nt: TGTGCCAGCACCGGGGGGCATCAGCCCCAGCATTTT
d_call: -; cdr3_length: 15; v_call: TRBV2; clone_size: -; j_call: TRBJ2-2; cdr3_aa: CASSETGVFTGELFF; cdr3_nt: TGTGCCAGCAGTGAAACAGGAGTATTCACCGGGGAGCTGTTTTTT
d_call: TRBD1; cdr3_length: 15; v_call: TRBV5-1; clone_size: -; j_call: TRBJ1-1; cdr3_aa: CASSLLTGAGTEAFF; cdr3_nt: TGCGCCAGCAGCCTGCTGACAGGGGCAGGGACTGAAGCTTTCTTT
d_call: -; cdr3_length: 14; v_call: TRBV27; clone_size: -; j_call: TRBJ1-2; cdr3_aa: CASSFGQGMGGYTF; cdr3_nt: TGTGCCAGCAGTTTTGGGCAGGGGATGGGTGGCTACACCTTC
d_call: TRBD1; cdr3_length: 18; v_call: TRBV18; clone_size: -; j_call: TRBJ1-5; cdr3_aa: CASSPRRTGPSGNQPQHF; cdr3_nt: TGTGCCAGCTCACCACGGAGGACAGGACCCTCAGGCAATCAGCCCCAGCATTTT
d_call: -; cdr3_length: 15; v_call: TRBV4-1; clone_size: few; j_call: TRBJ1-6; cdr3_aa: CASSQPRGTNSPLHF; cdr3_nt: TGCGCCAGCAGCCAGCCAAGGGGGACTAATTCACCCCTCCACTTT
d_call: -; cdr3_length: 13; v_call: TRBV7-3; clone_size: -; j_call: TRBJ1-2; cdr3_aa: CASSGSSNYGYTF; cdr3_nt: TGTGCCAGCAGTGGGAGTTCTAACTATGGCTACACCTTC
d_call: -; cdr3_length: 16; v_call: TRBV4-3; clone_size: -; j_call: TRBJ2-6; cdr3_aa: CASSQDSNSGANVLTF; cdr3_nt: TGCGCCAGCAGCCAAGATTCCAACTCTGGGGCCAACGTCCTGACTTTC
d_call: TRBD1; cdr3_length: 15; v_call: TRBV5-4; clone_size: -; j_call: TRBJ2-5; cdr3_aa: CASSRGQGHQETQYF; cdr3_nt: TGTGCCAGCAGCCGAGGACAGGGCCACCAAGAGACCCAGTACTTC
d_call: -; cdr3_length: 15; v_call: TRBV7-9; clone_size: -; j_call: TRBJ2-5; cdr3_aa: CASSSVPLDQETQYF; cdr3_nt: TGTGCCAGCAGCTCGGTCCCCCTAGATCAAGAGACCCAGTACTTC
d_call: -; cdr3_length: 14; v_call: TRBV6-1; clone_size: -; j_call: TRBJ1-4; cdr3_aa: CASSAPGFNEKLFF; cdr3_nt: TGTGCCAGCAGTGCCCCGGGGTTTAATGAAAAACTGTTTTTT
d_call: TRBD2; cdr3_length: 15; v_call: TRBV6-4; clone_size: few; j_call: TRBJ2-3; cdr3_aa: CASSDGSGGSDTQYF; cdr3_nt: TGTGCCAGCAGTGACGGTAGCGGGGGGTCAGATACGCAGTATTTT
d_call: -; cdr3_length: 13; v_call: TRBV11-2; clone_size: -; j_call: TRBJ2-5; cdr3_aa: CASSPVGPETQYF; cdr3_nt: TGTGCCAGCAGCCCAGTGGGGCCAGAGACCCAGTACTTC
d_call: -; cdr3_length: 15; v_call: TRBV5-8; clone_size: -; j_call: TRBJ2-7; cdr3_aa: CASSLTGRAPDEQYF; cdr3_nt: TGTGCCAGCAGCTTGACAGGACGGGCCCCCGACGAGCAGTACTTC
d_call: -; cdr3_length: 15; v_call: TRBV7-9; clone_size: -; j_call: TRBJ2-3; cdr3_aa: CASSLGLQVTDTQYF; cdr3_nt: TGTGCCAGCAGCTTAGGTTTACAAGTCACAGATACGCAGTATTTT
d_call: -; cdr3_length: 17; v_call: TRBV7-8; clone_size: -; j_call: TRBJ2-3; cdr3_aa: CASSLVYGGPSTDTQYF; cdr3_nt: TGTGCCAGCAGCTTAGTTTATGGCGGGCCTAGCACAGATACGCAGTATTTT
d_call: -; cdr3_length: 12; v_call: TRBV19; clone_size: once; j_call: TRBJ2-5; cdr3_aa: CASSKNGETQYF; cdr3_nt: TGTGCCAGTAGCAAGAACGGGGAGACCCAGTACTTC
d_call: -; cdr3_length: 18; v_call: TRBV28; clone_size: -; j_call: TRBJ2-1; cdr3_aa: CASSPAYLDSSIYNEQFF; cdr3_nt: TGTGCCAGCAGTCCCGCGTACTTGGACAGTTCGATATACAATGAGCAGTTCTTC
d_call: TRBD1; cdr3_length: 16; v_call: TRBV18; clone_size: -; j_call: TRBJ2-7; cdr3_aa: CASSPLSGTGSYEQYF; cdr3_nt: TGTGCCAGCTCCCCCTTATCCGGGACAGGGTCCTACGAGCAGTACTTC
d_call: TRBD1; cdr3_length: 16; v_call: TRBV7-3; clone_size: -; j_call: TRBJ2-3; cdr3_aa: CASSPAGTGSTDTQYF; cdr3_nt: TGTGCCAGCAGCCCTGCTGGGACAGGGAGCACAGATACGCAGTATTTT
d_call: -; cdr3_length: 14; v_call: TRBV2; clone_size: -; j_call: TRBJ2-1; cdr3_aa: CASSEARGRNEQFF; cdr3_nt: TGTGCCAGCAGTGAAGCTAGGGGAAGGAATGAGCAGTTCTTC
d_call: TRBD2; cdr3_length: 15; v_call: TRBV10-3; clone_size: -; j_call: TRBJ2-3; cdr3_aa: CAISDGGGATDTQYF; cdr3_nt: TGTGCCATCAGTGACGGCGGGGGGGCCACAGATACGCAGTATTTT
d_call: TRBD2; cdr3_length: 15; v_call: TRBV28; clone_size: -; j_call: TRBJ2-7; cdr3_aa: CASSFKREALYEQYF; cdr3_nt: TGTGCCAGCAGTTTCAAACGGGAGGCTCTCTACGAGCAGTACTTC
d_call: TRBD1; cdr3_length: 17; v_call: TRBV7-2; clone_size: -; j_call: TRBJ1-1; cdr3_aa: CASSLEVATGMNTEAFF; cdr3_nt: TGTGCCAGCAGCTTAGAGGTAGCGACAGGGATGAACACTGAAGCTTTCTTT
d_call: TRBD1; cdr3_length: 16; v_call: TRBV25-1; clone_size: -; j_call: TRBJ2-3; cdr3_aa: CASSDTDRGITDTQYF; cdr3_nt: TGTGCCAGCAGTGATACGGACAGGGGAATCACAGATACGCAGTATTTT
d_call: -; cdr3_length: 16; v_call: TRBV7-9; clone_size: -; j_call: TRBJ1-2; cdr3_aa: CASSLSYREGDYGYTF; cdr3_nt: TGTGCCAGCAGCTTATCCTACCGGGAGGGGGACTATGGCTACACCTTC
d_call: -; cdr3_length: 15; v_call: TRBV4-2; clone_size: -; j_call: TRBJ1-2; cdr3_aa: CASSLETGINYGYTF; cdr3_nt: TGTGCCAGCAGCCTGGAAACCGGGATCAACTATGGCTACACCTTC
d_call: -; cdr3_length: 13; v_call: TRBV19; clone_size: -; j_call: TRBJ2-5; cdr3_aa: CASNHRGRETQYF; cdr3_nt: TGTGCCAGTAACCATAGGGGAAGAGAGACCCAGTACTTC
d_call: TRBD1; cdr3_length: 15; v_call: TRBV4-3; clone_size: -; j_call: TRBJ1-1; cdr3_aa: CASSQDDRGRGEAFF; cdr3_nt: TGCGCCAGCAGCCAGGATGACAGGGGAAGGGGTGAAGCTTTCTTT
d_call: -; cdr3_length: 13; v_call: TRBV15; clone_size: -; j_call: TRBJ2-2; cdr3_aa: CATSRGVEGELFF; cdr3_nt: TGTGCCACCAGCAGAGGCGTAGAAGGGGAGCTGTTTTTT
d_call: -; cdr3_length: 14; v_call: TRBV5-1; clone_size: -; j_call: TRBJ2-7; cdr3_aa: CASSLGAGWNEQYF; cdr3_nt: TGCGCCAGCAGCTTGGGCGCAGGGTGGAACGAGCAGTACTTC
d_call: TRBD1; cdr3_length: 15; v_call: TRBV7-2; clone_size: once; j_call: TRBJ2-5; cdr3_aa: CASSLDGQGRETQYF; cdr3_nt: TGTGCCAGCAGCTTAGACGGACAGGGGCGAGAGACCCAGTACTTC
d_call: -; cdr3_length: 15; v_call: TRBV5-4; clone_size: once; j_call: TRBJ2-3; cdr3_aa: CASSLVGGRPDTQYF; cdr3_nt: TGTGCCAGCAGCTTGGTAGGGGGACGCCCGGATACGCAGTATTTT
d_call: -; cdr3_length: 15; v_call: TRBV6-1; clone_size: -; j_call: TRBJ2-3; cdr3_aa: CASSESGYSTDTQYF; cdr3_nt: TGTGCCAGCAGTGAATCGGGGTACAGCACAGATACGCAGTATTTT
d_call: -; cdr3_length: 15; v_call: TRBV9; clone_size: -; j_call: TRBJ2-3; cdr3_aa: CASTKAGYTTDTQYF; cdr3_nt: TGTGCCAGCACCAAAGCGGGCTATACCACAGATACGCAGTATTTT
d_call: TRBD2; cdr3_length: 15; v_call: TRBV25-1; clone_size: -; j_call: TRBJ2-3; cdr3_aa: CASARAGGLTSTQYF; cdr3_nt: TGTGCCAGCGCTCGGGCGGGGGGGCTAACTAGTACGCAGTATTTT
d_call: TRBD2; cdr3_length: 18; v_call: TRBV27; clone_size: -; j_call: TRBJ2-3; cdr3_aa: CASSPHRLAGGSTDTQYF; cdr3_nt: TGTGCCAGCAGTCCCCACCGACTAGCGGGAGGAAGCACAGATACGCAGTATTTT
d_call: -; cdr3_length: 13; v_call: TRBV19; clone_size: -; j_call: TRBJ1-2; cdr3_aa: CASTDRSDYGYTF; cdr3_nt: TGTGCCAGTACAGACAGGTCGGACTATGGCTACACCTTC
d_call: -; cdr3_length: 15; v_call: TRBV2; clone_size: -; j_call: TRBJ1-3; cdr3_aa: CASSGQLRGTNTIYF; cdr3_nt: TGTGCCAGCAGTGGTCAGCTCCGGGGGACGAACACCATATATTTT
d_call: -; cdr3_length: 16; v_call: TRBV4-1; clone_size: -; j_call: TRBJ2-1; cdr3_aa: CASSQAYGSSYNEQFF; cdr3_nt: TGCGCCAGCAGCCAAGCTTACGGTAGCTCCTACAATGAGCAGTTCTTC
d_call: -; cdr3_length: 15; v_call: TRBV7-2; clone_size: -; j_call: TRBJ1-2; cdr3_aa: CASSRSQGTNYGYTF; cdr3_nt: TGTGCCAGCAGCCGCAGTCAGGGGACTAACTATGGCTACACCTTC
d_call: -; cdr3_length: 15; v_call: TRBV6-5; clone_size: -; j_call: TRBJ1-4; cdr3_aa: CASSYSAGRREKLFF; cdr3_nt: TGTGCCAGCAGTTACTCGGCAGGGAGGCGTGAAAAACTGTTTTTT
d_call: TRBD1; cdr3_length: 20; v_call: TRBV10-1; clone_size: -; j_call: TRBJ2-3; cdr3_aa: CASSERGMAGTGYEEDTQYF; cdr3_nt: TGCGCCAGCAGTGAGCGGGGAATGGCCGGGACAGGGTATGAGGAAGATACGCAGTATTTT
d_call: TRBD2; cdr3_length: 15; v_call: TRBV2; clone_size: -; j_call: TRBJ2-1; cdr3_aa: CASRPGLAGRNEQFF; cdr3_nt: TGTGCCAGCAGGCCGGGACTAGCGGGGAGGAATGAGCAGTTCTTC
d_call: -; cdr3_length: 13; v_call: TRBV18; clone_size: -; j_call: TRBJ1-1; cdr3_aa: CASSRGQNTEAFF; cdr3_nt: TGTGCCAGCTCAAGGGGACAGAACACTGAAGCTTTCTTT